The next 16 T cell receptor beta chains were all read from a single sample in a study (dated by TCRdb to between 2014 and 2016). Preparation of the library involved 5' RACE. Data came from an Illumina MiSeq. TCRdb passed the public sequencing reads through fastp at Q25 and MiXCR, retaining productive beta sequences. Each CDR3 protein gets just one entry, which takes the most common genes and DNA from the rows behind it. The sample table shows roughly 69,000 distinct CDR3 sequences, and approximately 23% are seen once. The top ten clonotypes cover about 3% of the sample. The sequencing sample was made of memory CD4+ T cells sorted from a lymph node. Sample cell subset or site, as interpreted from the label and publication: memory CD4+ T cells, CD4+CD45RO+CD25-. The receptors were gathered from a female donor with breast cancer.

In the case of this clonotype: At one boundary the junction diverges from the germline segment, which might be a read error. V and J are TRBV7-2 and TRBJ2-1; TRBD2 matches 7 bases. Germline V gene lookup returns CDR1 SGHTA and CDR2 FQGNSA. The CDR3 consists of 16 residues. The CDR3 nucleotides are TGCGCCAGCAGCGCCGAGGGCCTAGCGGCCTACAGTGAGCAGTTCTTC. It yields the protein CASSAEGLAAYSEQFF.

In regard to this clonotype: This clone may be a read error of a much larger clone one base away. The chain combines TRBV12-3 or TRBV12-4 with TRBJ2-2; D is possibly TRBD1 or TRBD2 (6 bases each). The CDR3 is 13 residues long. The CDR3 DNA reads TGTGCCAGCAGAAGGACAGAAACCGGGGGGCTGTTTTTT. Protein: CASRRTETGGLFF.

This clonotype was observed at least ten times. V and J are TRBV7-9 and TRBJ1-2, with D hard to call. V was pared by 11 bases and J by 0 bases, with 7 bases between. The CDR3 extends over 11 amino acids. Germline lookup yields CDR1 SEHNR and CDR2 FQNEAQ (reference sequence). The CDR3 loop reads CAGVTNYGYTF. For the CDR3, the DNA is TGTGCCGGAGTCACTAACTATGGCTACACCTTC.

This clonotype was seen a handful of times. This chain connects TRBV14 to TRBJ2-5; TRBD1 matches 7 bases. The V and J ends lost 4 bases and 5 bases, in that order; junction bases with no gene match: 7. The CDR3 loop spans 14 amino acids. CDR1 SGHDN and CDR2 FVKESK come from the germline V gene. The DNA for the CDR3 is TGTGCCAGCAGCCTGGACAGGCACGGTGAGACCCAGTACTTC. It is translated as CASSLDRHGETQYF.

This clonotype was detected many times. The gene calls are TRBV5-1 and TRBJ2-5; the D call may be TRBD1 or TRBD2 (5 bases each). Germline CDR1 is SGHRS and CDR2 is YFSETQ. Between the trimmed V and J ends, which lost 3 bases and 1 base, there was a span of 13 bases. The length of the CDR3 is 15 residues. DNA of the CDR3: TGCGCCAGCAGCTCAGGATCGGGGCTCCAAGAGACCCAGTACTTC. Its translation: CASSSGSGLQETQYF.

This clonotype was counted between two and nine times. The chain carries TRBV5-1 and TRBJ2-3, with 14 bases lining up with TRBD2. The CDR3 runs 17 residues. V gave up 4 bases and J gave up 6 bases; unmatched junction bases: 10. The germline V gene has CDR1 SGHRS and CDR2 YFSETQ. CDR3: CASSDGTSGRGRDTQYF. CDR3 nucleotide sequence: TGCGCCAGCAGCGACGGGACTAGCGGGAGAGGAAGGGATACGCAGTATTTT.

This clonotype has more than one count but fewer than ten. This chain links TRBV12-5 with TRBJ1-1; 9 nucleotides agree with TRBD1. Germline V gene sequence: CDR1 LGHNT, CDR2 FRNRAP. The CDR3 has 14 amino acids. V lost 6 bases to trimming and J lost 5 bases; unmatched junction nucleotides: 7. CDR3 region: CASGTGQGQTEAFF. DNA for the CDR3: TGTGCTAGTGGAACGGGACAGGGTCAGACTGAAGCTTTCTTT.

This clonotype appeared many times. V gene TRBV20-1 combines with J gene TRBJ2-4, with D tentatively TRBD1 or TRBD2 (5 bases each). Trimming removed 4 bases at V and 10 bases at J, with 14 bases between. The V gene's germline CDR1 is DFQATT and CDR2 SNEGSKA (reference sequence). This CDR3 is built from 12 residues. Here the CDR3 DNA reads TGCAGTGCTACGGGACCCGGGTGGATTCAGTACTTC. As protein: CSATGPGWIQYF.

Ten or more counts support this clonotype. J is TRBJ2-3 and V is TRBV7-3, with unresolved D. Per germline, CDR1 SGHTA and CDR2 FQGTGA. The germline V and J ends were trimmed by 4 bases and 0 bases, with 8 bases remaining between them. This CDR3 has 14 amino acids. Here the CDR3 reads CASSSGPSTDTQYF. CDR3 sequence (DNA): TGTGCCAGCAGCTCCGGCCCCAGCACAGATACGCAGTATTTT.

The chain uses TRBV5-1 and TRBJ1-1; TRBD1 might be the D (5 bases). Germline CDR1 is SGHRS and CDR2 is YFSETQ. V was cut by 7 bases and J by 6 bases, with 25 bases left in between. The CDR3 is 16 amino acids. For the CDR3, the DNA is TGCGCCAGCCAGAGTGGGGGGTCCGGTGTGAGCCCTGAAGCTTTCTTT. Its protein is CASQSGGSGVSPEAFF.

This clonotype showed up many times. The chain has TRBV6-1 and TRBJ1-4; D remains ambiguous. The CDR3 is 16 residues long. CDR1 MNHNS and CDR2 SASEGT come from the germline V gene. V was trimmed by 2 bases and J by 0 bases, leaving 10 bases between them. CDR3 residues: CASSEWPPATNEKLFF. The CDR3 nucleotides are TGTGCCAGCAGTGAATGGCCACCTGCAACTAATGAAAAACTGTTTTTT.

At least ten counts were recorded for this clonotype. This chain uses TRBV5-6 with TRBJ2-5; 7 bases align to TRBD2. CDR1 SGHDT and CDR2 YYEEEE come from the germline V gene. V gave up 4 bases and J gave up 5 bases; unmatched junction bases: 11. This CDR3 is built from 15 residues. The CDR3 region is CASSASGRTAETQYF. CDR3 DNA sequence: TGTGCCAGCAGCGCCTCCGGGAGGACGGCGGAGACCCAGTACTTC.

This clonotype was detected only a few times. CDR3 nucleotides: TGCAGTGCGCAGCGACGGGGTTTGGGGGGGCGAGGTGGCTACACCTTC. It encodes CSAQRRGLGGRGGYTF. The J gene is TRBJ1-2, the V gene TRBV20-1; a possible D gene is TRBD1 (6 bases). Between the trimmed V and J ends, which lost 6 bases and 7 bases, there was a span of 27 bases. Germline CDR1 reads DFQATT; CDR2 reads SNEGSKA (reference sequence). The CDR3 covers 16 residues.

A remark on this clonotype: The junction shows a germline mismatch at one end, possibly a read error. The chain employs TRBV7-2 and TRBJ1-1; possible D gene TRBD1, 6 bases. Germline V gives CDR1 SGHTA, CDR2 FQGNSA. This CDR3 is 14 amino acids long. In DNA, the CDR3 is TGTGCCAGCAGCGCCAGGGGTAGGAACACTGAAGCTTGCTTT. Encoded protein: CASSARGRNTEACF.

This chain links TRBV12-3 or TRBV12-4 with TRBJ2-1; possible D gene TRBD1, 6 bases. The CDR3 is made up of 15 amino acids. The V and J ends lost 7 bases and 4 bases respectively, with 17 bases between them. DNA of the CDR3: TGTGCCAGCAACCGGATACAGACAGGTTACAATGAGCAGTTCTTC. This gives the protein CASNRIQTGYNEQFF.

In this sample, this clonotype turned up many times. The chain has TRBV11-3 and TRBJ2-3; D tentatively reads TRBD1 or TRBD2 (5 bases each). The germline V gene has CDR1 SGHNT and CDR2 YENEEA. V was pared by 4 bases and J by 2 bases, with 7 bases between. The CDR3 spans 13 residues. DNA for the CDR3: TGTGCCAGCAGCTGGGGGACCACAGATACGCAGTATTTT. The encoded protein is CASSWGTTDTQYF.